This TCR beta chain derives from a study of identical twins. TCRdb fed the 5' RACE reads into MiXCR, producing one record per CDR3 protein. The top ten clones hold around 1.5% of a sample with hundreds of thousands of distinct CDR3 sequences, roughly an eighth of them seen once. General study results and limits: Out-of-frame TCR alpha sharing in monozygotic twins exceeded recombination model predictions. Invariant cells of the MAIT and iNKT types might have partly distorted the zero-insertion analyses.

This clonotype was observed a handful of times. What it binds is unknown. Per germline, CDR1 SGHRS and CDR2 YFSETQ. Trimming took 4 bases from V and 7 from J, leaving 19 bases between them. The CDR3 is 15 amino acids. This same sample was also part of a study on yellow fever vaccine responses in identical twins.

The chain uses TRBV5-1 and TRBJ2-3; the D gene is possibly TRBD2 (6 bases). The sequence was collected from a woman aged 18-35 years in good health. The sample was PBMCs. The CDR3 sequence: CASSLTSSSLYTQYF. The CDR3 nucleotides are TGCGCCAGCAGCCTGACTAGTTCCAGCTTATATACGCAGTATTTT.